A selection of T cell receptor beta chains follows, all from one sample in a study of vaccination effects on CD4 cells after COVID-19. Their specific antigens are unknown. Profiled with immunoSEQ multiplex PCR; TCRdb holds only in-frame clones, not every one. This sample has about 8,100 clones, with approximately 75% found just once. This specimen consisted of CD4+ T cells from PBMCs cultured with HCoV-229E spike peptides, obtained before COVID-19 vaccination. The receptors come from a human donor who received a COVID-19 vaccine. Each CDR3 is given with its conserved first and last residue. D genes are given only for firm matches. Clone size is not always given. Where it is, it says once, few, many or a class for expanded clones.

NA	TRBV6-5	TRBJ1-4	few	CASSYARTETNEKLFF	TGTGCCAGCAGTTACGCACGGACAGAAACTAATGAAAAACTGTTTTTT
TRBD2	TRBV2	TRBJ2-1	NA	CASGRALSNEQFF	TGTGCCAGCGGGAGGGCCCTGAGCAATGAGCAGTTCTTC
NA	TRBV6-5	TRBJ2-1	NA	CASVGASSYNEQFF	TGTGCCAGCGTCGGGGCTAGCTCCTACAATGAGCAGTTCTTC
TRBD1	TRBV6-4	TRBJ1-1	NA	CASSDSTGVPMNTEAFF	TGTGCCAGCAGTGACTCTACAGGGGTTCCTATGAACACTGAAGCTTTCTTT
TRBD1	TRBV4-2	TRBJ1-4	NA	CASSQRGQGASGGEKLFF	TGTGCCAGCAGCCAACGGGGACAGGGGGCTTCGGGGGGTGAAAAACTGTTTTTT
TRBD1	TRBV18	TRBJ1-1	NA	CASSPGTGALGTEAFF	TGTGCCAGCTCACCCGGGACAGGGGCTTTGGGGACTGAAGCTTTCTTT
NA	TRBV13	TRBJ2-3	once	CASSLSGWVGGTDTQYF	TGTGCCAGCAGCTTAAGCGGTTGGGTGGGGGGCACAGATACGCAGTATTTT
NA	TRBV4-1	TRBJ2-7	NA	CASSQRLTGTTTSYEQYF	TGCGCCAGCAGCCAAAGACTGACCGGGACAACGACTTCCTACGAGCAGTACTTC
TRBD1	TRBV6-5	TRBJ2-2	NA	CASSRPGTGGRELFF	TGTGCCAGCAGTAGACCCGGGACAGGGGGCCGGGAGCTGTTTTTT
NA	TRBV5-1	TRBJ1-2	NA	CASSLQPQGGYGYTF	TGCGCCAGCAGCTTGCAACCACAGGGCGGCTATGGCTACACCTTC
NA	TRBV5-8	TRBJ2-5	once	CASSLGGAEETQYF	TGTGCCAGCAGCCTAGGGGGGGCGGAAGAGACCCAGTACTTC
NA	TRBV12-3/TRBV12-4	TRBJ1-2	NA	CASSLRGYGYTF	TGTGCCAGCAGTTTAAGGGGCTATGGCTACACCTTC
NA	TRBV7-9	TRBJ2-5	once	CASSPNPGPRETQYF	TGTGCCAGCAGCCCCAATCCGGGACCTAGGGAGACCCAGTACTTC
TRBD1	TRBV5-1	TRBJ1-1	NA	CASSYRDRGTEAFF	TGCGCCAGCAGTTACCGGGACAGGGGAACTGAAGCTTTCTTT
TRBD1	TRBV6-6	TRBJ1-1	NA	CASSYGQGNTEAFF	TGTGCCAGCAGTTACGGACAGGGGAACACTGAAGCTTTCTTT
NA	TRBV19	TRBJ2-7	NA	CASSMEGRGPTYEQYF	TGTGCCAGTAGTATGGAGGGGCGGGGGCCCACCTACGAGCAGTACTTC
TRBD1	TRBV18	TRBJ1-1	NA	CASSPTGAENTEAFF	TGTGCCAGCTCACCGACAGGGGCCGAAAACACTGAAGCTTTCTTT
NA	TRBV11-2	TRBJ2-7	NA	CASSSLRNRDSYEQYF	TGTGCCAGCAGCTCGCTACGGAACAGGGACTCCTACGAGCAGTACTTC
NA	TRBV10-3	TRBJ2-3	NA	CAISVTGNTDTQYF	TGTGCCATCAGTGTGACGGGAAACACAGATACGCAGTATTTT
TRBD1	TRBV7-8	TRBJ1-2	NA	CASSERMGRGPGDGYTF	TGTGCCAGCAGCGAAAGGATGGGTAGGGGGCCTGGGGATGGCTACACCTTC
NA	TRBV7-7	TRBJ2-1	few	CASSSGRTIAYNEQFF	TGTGCCAGCAGCTCGGGACGGACAATAGCCTACAATGAGCAGTTCTTC
NA	TRBV6-1	TRBJ2-2	NA	CASSEVFRRHREGNTGELFF	TGTGCCAGCAGTGAAGTATTTCGCAGACACAGGGAGGGGAACACCGGGGAGCTGTTTTTT
NA	TRBV7-2	TRBJ2-5	NA	CASSLAATGQETQYF	TGTGCCAGCAGCTTAGCGGCGACGGGGCAAGAGACCCAGTACTTC
TRBD2	TRBV10-3	TRBJ2-7	NA	CAISANPPVLAGGSGSYEQYF	TGTGCCATCAGTGCCAACCCCCCGGTTCTAGCGGGAGGATCGGGCTCCTACGAGCAGTACTTC
TRBD1	TRBV6-4	TRBJ2-3	NA	CASSDSSVGGQSTDTQYF	TGTGCCAGCAGTGACTCGTCGGTTGGGGGACAGAGCACAGATACGCAGTATTTT
TRBD2	TRBV10-3	TRBJ2-2	NA	CAINPGTSLNTGELFF	TGTGCCATCAACCCCGGGACTAGCCTGAACACCGGGGAGCTGTTTTTT
NA	TRBV2	TRBJ2-7	few	CASSEQGSVYEQYF	TGTGCCAGCAGTGAACAGGGCTCTGTGTACGAGCAGTACTTC
TRBD1	TRBV18	TRBJ1-1	NA	CASSEQGGTEAFF	TGTGCCAGCTCAGAACAGGGGGGCACTGAAGCTTTCTTT
TRBD1	TRBV2	TRBJ1-2	NA	CASSSGQAGYGYTF	TGTGCCAGCAGTTCGGGACAGGCTGGGTATGGCTACACCTTC
NA	TRBV6-6	TRBJ1-1	NA	CASSYGQGRGEAFF	TGTGCCAGCAGTTACGGGCAGGGAAGGGGTGAAGCTTTCTTT
NA	TRBV18	TRBJ2-1	NA	CASSPQGLGRNEQFF	TGTGCCAGCTCACCACAGGGGTTAGGGAGGAATGAGCAGTTCTTC
NA	TRBV19	TRBJ1-1	few	CASSPQTRMNTEAFF	TGTGCCAGTAGTCCCCAGACACGAATGAACACTGAAGCTTTCTTT
TRBD1	TRBV7-2	TRBJ1-5	NA	CASSHQTGGLQPQHF	TGTGCCAGCAGCCACCAGACAGGGGGCCTTCAGCCCCAGCATTTT
NA	TRBV27	TRBJ1-5	NA	CASKPWAGTGLNQPQHF	TGTGCCAGCAAACCGTGGGCGGGCACAGGACTAAATCAGCCCCAGCATTTT
NA	TRBV7-9	TRBJ2-3	NA	CASSLEVWLATDTQYF	TGTGCCAGCAGCTTAGAGGTGTGGCTAGCCACAGATACGCAGTATTTT
NA	TRBV13	TRBJ2-7	NA	CASSSRTAGYEQYF	TGTGCCAGCAGCTCGAGGACTGCCGGCTACGAGCAGTACTTC
TRBD1	TRBV7-2	TRBJ1-5	NA	CASSVRGQQPQHF	TGTGCCAGCAGCGTCAGGGGGCAACAGCCCCAGCATTTT
TRBD1	TRBV19	TRBJ2-7	NA	CASSLGQFLTSPLEQYF	TGTGCCAGTAGTCTGGGACAGTTTCTCACCTCTCCTTTGGAGCAGTACTTC
NA	TRBV30	TRBJ2-5	NA	CAWSVRIRETQYF	TGTGCCTGGAGTGTACGAATTCGAGAGACCCAGTACTTC
NA	TRBV10-2	TRBJ2-2	NA	CAIGKWDTGELFF	TGCGCCATAGGGAAGTGGGACACCGGGGAGCTGTTTTTT
NA	TRBV2	TRBJ1-3	NA	CASSATGHNSGNTIYF	TGTGCCAGCAGCGCCACGGGACACAACTCTGGAAACACCATATATTTT
TRBD2	TRBV6-1	TRBJ2-1	NA	CASSVRGSGSADEQFF	TGTGCCAGCAGTGTACGGGGTAGCGGGAGTGCCGATGAGCAGTTCTTC
NA	TRBV2	TRBJ2-4	NA	CASTGGQATKAKNIQYF	TGTGCCAGCACGGGCGGGCAAGCGACCAAAGCCAAAAACATTCAGTACTTC
TRBD1	TRBV27	TRBJ1-6	NA	CASRAGTANNSPLHF	TGTGCCAGCAGAGCCGGGACAGCTAATAATTCACCCCTCCACTTT
TRBD2	TRBV19	TRBJ2-1	NA	CASRGLAHSYNEQFF	TGTGCCAGTAGGGGACTAGCGCACTCCTACAATGAGCAGTTCTTC
NA	TRBV30	TRBJ1-3	once	CAWILGGSGNTIYF	TGTGCCTGGATCCTCGGCGGCTCTGGAAACACCATATATTTT